These 23 T cell receptor beta chains came from one sample sequenced in a study of CXCR3-negative and CXCR3-positive naive CD8 T cells. Whole-study results and caveats: Naive CXCR3-positive cells had TRB CDR3s more hydrophobic than those of CXCR3-negative naive cells.

These receptors have no identified antigens. 5' RACE that incorporated UMI labels was used to prepare the TRB cDNA libraries. TCRdb re-called the 5' RACE reads and catalogs CDR3 proteins one per entry, DNA excluded. The repertoire shows tens of thousands of distinct CDR3 sequences; the top ten hold over 0.4%. The sample was naive CXCR3+ CD8+ T cells from blood. Subset reported: CD45RO-CCR7+CD27+CD95- naive CD8+ T cells expressing CXCR3 (TNR3+). These receptors were obtained from a human donor in good health. Some clones in this sample may be carry-over from other donors' samples.

The rearrangement links TRBV7-9 to TRBJ2-5; absent DNA, TCRdb's TRBD1 call cannot be checked. The CDR3 loop spans 14 amino acids. CDR1 and CDR2 from the germline V gene are SEHNR and FQNEAQ (reference sequence). The CDR3 here is CASSSLDSGETQYF.

This chain links TRBV28 with TRBJ1-4; lacking DNA, the TRBD1 call made by TCRdb goes unchecked. The CDR3 is 13 amino acids. Germline values: CDR1 MDHEN, CDR2 SYDVKM. CDR3 sequence: CASARTGDEKLFF.

The chain combines TRBV13 with TRBJ2-5; TCRdb selects TRBD2, and the lack of DNA leaves this call unchecked. This CDR3 comprises 17 residues. The germline CDR1 and CDR2 sequences are PRHDT and FYEKMQ (reference sequence). CDR3 loop: CASSPRLAGKYQETQYF.

The chain couples TRBV10-3 to TRBJ2-5; checking the TCRdb D call of TRBD2 is not possible without DNA. The V gene's germline CDR1 is ENHRY and CDR2 SYGVKD. This CDR3 is 16 amino acids long. This CDR3 reads CAIGGAPSSIQETQYF.

V usage is TRBV6-5 and J usage is TRBJ2-7; TCRdb's D call of TRBD2 is untestable without DNA. In germline, CDR1 is MNHEY, CDR2 SVGAGI. CDR3 length: 16 residues. CDR3 sequence: CASSYGRAGASYEQYF.

The chain joins TRBV29-1 to TRBJ2-7; without DNA, the TCRdb call of TRBD2 cannot be checked. The germline V gene encodes CDR1 SQVTM and CDR2 ANQGSEA. The CDR3 spans 14 residues. The CDR3 region is CSVGDPAGGYEQYF.

The V gene is TRBV4-3, the J gene TRBJ2-3. The CDR3 totals 14 residues. Germline V lookup: CDR1 LGHNA, CDR2 YSLEER. CDR3 protein: CASSLTTFRDTQYF.

V and J are TRBV12-3 or TRBV12-4 and TRBJ2-3. This CDR3 contains 12 residues. This CDR3 is CASTKEGDTQYF.

This chain connects TRBV2 to TRBJ1-5. Germline lookup yields CDR1 SNHLY and CDR2 FYNNEI. The CDR3 runs 13 residues. The CDR3 loop reads CASSGRYNQPQHF. Complete variable domain (other parts from reference TRBV2 and TRBJ1-5): EPEVTQTPSHQVTQMGQEVILRCVPISNHLYFYWYRQILGQKVEFLVSFYNNEISEKSEIFDDQFSVERPDGSNFTLKIRSTKLEDSAMYFCASSGRYNQPQHFGDGTRLSIL.

CDR3 in amino acids: CASSADRGFTLHF. J is TRBJ1-6 and V is TRBV5-5; TCRdb outputs TRBD1, but without DNA this stays unchecked. Germline V gives CDR1 SGHKS, CDR2 YYEKEE (reference sequence). This CDR3 contains 13 residues. Together with reference TRBV5-5 and TRBJ1-6, the CDR3 gives the full variable domain: DAGVTQSPTHLIKTRGQQVTLRCSPISGHKSVSWYQQVLGQGPQFIFQYYEKEERGRGNFPDRFSARQFPNYSSELNVNALLLGDSALYLCASSADRGFTLHFGNGTRLTVT.

The chain is built from TRBV27 and TRBJ2-7; the TCRdb D gene call, TRBD1, has no DNA to confirm it. CDR3 length: 14 residues. Germline V gives CDR1 MNHEY, CDR2 SMNVEV (reference sequence). This chain's CDR3 is CASSPNDRPYEQYF.

This chain uses TRBV14 with TRBJ2-7. Germline V gene data show CDR1 as SGHDN and CDR2 as FVKESK. This CDR3 has 17 amino acids. The CDR3 spells CASSQARQQRFSYEQYF.

V is TRBV6-5 and J is TRBJ2-3; with no DNA, the TCRdb D assignment of TRBD1 cannot be verified. This CDR3 comprises 18 residues. The germline CDR1 and CDR2 sequences are MNHEY and SVGAGI. The CDR3 protein is CASSYSLAQRTEGDTQYF.

V gene TRBV20-1 combines with J gene TRBJ2-3; with no DNA, the TCRdb D assignment of TRBD2 cannot be verified. The CDR3 extends over 18 amino acids. The germline gives CDR1 DFQATT, CDR2 SNEGSKA (reference sequence). The CDR3 reads CSAQTLLTSGASTDTQYF.

The V gene is TRBV28, the J gene TRBJ1-2; TCRdb's D call of TRBD1 is untestable without DNA. Germline CDR1 MDHEN, CDR2 SYDVKM. The CDR3 totals 13 residues. CDR3 sequence reads: CASSLGGATGYTF.

The gene calls are TRBV5-1 and TRBJ2-7. This CDR3 is built from 13 residues. The V gene's germline CDR1 is SGHRS and CDR2 YFSETQ. CDR3 in amino acids: CASKQDGAYEQYF.

The V call is TRBV15, the J call TRBJ2-7; lacking DNA, the TRBD1 call made by TCRdb goes unchecked. This CDR3 contains 16 residues. Germline assignment: CDR1 LNHNV and CDR2 YYDKDF (reference sequence). The CDR3 is CATSIDRDSNPYEQYF.

This chain uses TRBV7-8 with TRBJ2-3. Looked up from germline, CDR1 is SGHVS and CDR2 is FQNEAQ. CDR3 length: 16 residues. The CDR3 reads CASSLGRVRRTDTQYF.

The CDR3 spells CASSAQPPTSREQFF. V usage is TRBV19 and J usage is TRBJ2-1; TCRdb calls TRBD2, which cannot be checked without DNA. The V gene's germline CDR1 is LNHDA and CDR2 SQIVND (reference sequence). The CDR3 spans 15 residues.

This sequence joins TRBV7-2 and TRBJ2-7. The CDR3 loop spans 14 amino acids. The V gene's germline CDR1 is SGHTA and CDR2 FQGNSA. CDR3 protein: CASSLVAGSYEQYF.

CDR3 loop: CATAGSGANVLTF. The gene calls are TRBV12-3 or TRBV12-4 and TRBJ2-6; the TCRdb call, TRBD2, lacks DNA for checking. This CDR3 contains 13 residues.

CDR3 sequence: CSARDQGTSSYNEQFF. This chain links TRBV20-1 with TRBJ2-1. CDR1 DFQATT and CDR2 SNEGSKA come from the germline V gene (reference sequence). The CDR3 contains 16 residues.

The chain uses TRBV15 and TRBJ2-2. This CDR3 region has 16 residues. CDR1 and CDR2 from the germline V gene are LNHNV and YYDKDF (reference sequence). CDR3 in amino acids: CATSRDVGWGTGELFF.